The 17 T cell receptor beta chains presented below share a single source sample, sequenced in a study of blood T cells in healthy people across ages. With a J-beta primer mix and a sample-barcoded 5' primer, a second PCR ran 7 to 11 cycles. TCRdb re-called the 5' RACE reads through MiXCR, storing one row per CDR3 protein. There are around 710,000 distinct CDR3 sequences in the sample; around 46% occur only once, and 20% to 25% lies in the top ten. Sequenced material: blood. The source is a woman aged 55-75 years in good health.

This clonotype was observed a few times. The chain has TRBV2 and TRBJ2-1, with TRBD1 matching 9 bases. Germline V CDR1 and CDR2: SNHLY, FYNNEI. The CDR3 has 16 residues. The J segment lost 2 bases and the V segment lost 4 bases, leaving 6 bases of the junction unmatched. The CDR3 region is CASSGPGQGTYNEQFF. The CDR3 DNA reads as TGTGCCAGCAGTGGGCCCGGACAGGGGACCTACAATGAGCAGTTCTTC. Looking up the rest from reference TRBV2 and TRBJ2-1 gives the full variable domain: EPEVTQTPSHQVTQMGQEVILRCVPISNHLYFYWYRQILGQKVEFLVSFYNNEISEKSEIFDDQFSVERPDGSNFTLKIRSTKLEDSAMYFCASSGPGQGTYNEQFFGPGTRLTVL.

The chain couples TRBV3-1 to TRBJ2-5, with D possibly matching TRBD2 (6 bases). Germline CDR1 reads LGHDT; CDR2 reads YNNKEL (reference sequence). The CDR3 is 15 amino acids. Between the trimmed V and J ends, which lost 0 bases and 4 bases, there was a span of 12 bases. This CDR3 reads CASSQDLGSGETQYF. CDR3 sequence (DNA): TGTGCCAGCAGCCAAGATCTGGGTAGCGGAGAGACCCAGTACTTC.

Here the CDR3 DNA reads TGTGCCAGCAGTTTTGCAGGGGGTAGTTCACCCCTCCACTTT. Translated, it gives CASSFAGGSSPLHF. This chain connects TRBV12-3 or TRBV12-4 to TRBJ1-6, with 7 bases matching TRBD1. The CDR3 consists of 14 residues. Trimming at V came to 3 bases and at J to 9 bases, leaving 5 bases not matched to a gene.

DNA for the CDR3: TGCAGTGCAAACTCAGGTTACAATGAGCAGTTCTTC. Translation gives CSANSGYNEQFF. The chain combines TRBV20-1 with TRBJ2-1; D is undetermined. Trimming left V 6 bases short and J 4 bases short, with 10 bases between. The CDR3 consists of 12 residues. The germline V gene has CDR1 DFQATT and CDR2 SNEGSKA (reference sequence).

The V call is TRBV24-1, the J call TRBJ1-2; a weak D match, TRBD1 (6 bases). CDR3 size: 14 residues. Germline V gene data show CDR1 as KGHDR and CDR2 as SFDVKD. Trimming cost V 5 bases and J 7 bases, with 16 bases left between them. CDR3 residues: CATSGTATNSGYTF. The CDR3 nucleotides read TGTGCCACCAGTGGGACAGCCACTAATAGTGGCTACACCTTC.

This clonotype has more than one count but fewer than ten. The chain couples TRBV6-2 or TRBV6-3 to TRBJ2-7; D may be TRBD2 (5 bases). V lost 7 bases and J 2 bases, leaving 15 bases between the germline ends. The CDR3 length is 14 residues. Germline V CDR1 and CDR2: MNHEY, SVGEGT. Written as DNA, the CDR3 is TGTGCCAGCACAACGGCGGGTGAGACCTACGAGCAGTACTTC. Translating it yields CASTTAGETYEQYF.

This clonotype was observed a handful of times. The chain carries TRBV27 and TRBJ2-1; 11 nucleotides align to TRBD2. Losses at the gene ends were 1 base for V and 4 bases for J; bases not matched to a gene: 12. The CDR3 runs to 19 residues. Per germline, CDR1 MNHEY and CDR2 SMNVEV (reference sequence). CDR3 residues: CASSLFGTSGGGFYNEQFF. The CDR3 DNA reads TGTGCCAGCAGTTTATTTGGGACTAGCGGAGGCGGATTTTACAATGAGCAGTTCTTC.

This chain uses TRBV20-1 with TRBJ2-1; no clear D gene. Germline CDR1 reads DFQATT; CDR2 reads SNEGSKA (reference sequence). CDR3 length: 13 amino acids. The ends were cut back, 7 bases at V and 3 bases at J, with 13 bases in the middle. The chain's CDR3 is CSGSGSLYNEQFF. DNA for the CDR3: TGCAGTGGGTCCGGGTCGCTCTACAATGAGCAGTTCTTC.

This clonotype showed up just a few times. The chain uses TRBV11-1 and TRBJ2-6; TRBD1 matches 9 bases. The germline CDR1 and CDR2 sequences are SGHAT and FQDESV (reference sequence). Losses at the gene ends were 4 bases for V and 4 bases for J; bases not matched to a gene: 8. The CDR3 runs to 17 residues. The CDR3: CASSSGQGLEGANVLTF. CDR3 in DNA: TGTGCCAGCAGCTCGGGACAGGGACTCGAGGGGGCCAACGTCCTGACTTTC.

The sample holds a few counts of this clonotype. The chain employs TRBV7-2 and TRBJ2-1; TRBD2 might be the D (5 bases). TRBJ2-7 matches the DNA end more closely, so the J call is doubtful. The CDR3 totals 14 residues. From germline, CDR1 is SGHTA and CDR2 FQGNSA. CDR3: CASSWPGTYNEQYF. The CDR3 nucleotides are TGTGCCAGCAGCTGGCCGGGAACCTACAATGAGCAGTACTTC.

There are a few counts of this clonotype. V and J are TRBV4-3 and TRBJ2-3; no clear D gene. CDR3 length: 16 residues. The germline CDR1 and CDR2 sequences are LGHNA and YSLEER. V was clipped by 1 base and J by 1 base, with 12 bases between them. This CDR3 reads CASSQGHGQGTDTQYF. The CDR3 DNA reads TGCGCCAGCAGCCAAGGTCACGGGCAAGGCACAGATACGCAGTATTTT.

The chain is built from TRBV20-1 and TRBJ2-5, with 8 bases identical to TRBD1. CDR3 size: 17 residues. Trimming cost V 0 bases and J 2 bases; bases outside gene matches: 11. Germline values: CDR1 DFQATT, CDR2 SNEGSKA (reference sequence). The CDR3, as DNA: TGCAGTGCTAGAGATCTCCTTGGGCAGGGGGCACAAGAGACCCAGTACTTC. This encodes CSARDLLGQGAQETQYF.

CDR3 loop: CASRQGFTEAFF. The CDR3 DNA reads as TGTGCCAGCAGACAGGGATTCACTGAAGCTTTCTTT. V gene TRBV6-5 combines with J gene TRBJ1-1; TRBD1 is a possible D gene (6 bases). The germline V gene encodes CDR1 MNHEY and CDR2 SVGAGI. The CDR3 length is 12 residues. V was shortened by 6 bases and J by 4 bases, with 9 bases between the two germline ends.

This clonotype was recorded at least ten times. The gene calls are TRBV7-9 and TRBJ1-4; 7 nucleotides line up with TRBD1. Germline CDR1 reads SEHNR; CDR2 reads FQNEAQ (reference sequence). The CDR3 is made up of 13 amino acids. After removal of 4 bases from V and 6 bases from J, the junction contained 2 bases not matched to a gene. This CDR3 is CASSYGTDEKLFF. DNA of the CDR3: TGTGCCAGCAGCTACGGGACAGATGAAAAACTGTTTTTT.

The chain carries TRBV18 and TRBJ1-5; D is undetermined. There are 16 residues in the CDR3. The germline gives CDR1 KGHSH, CDR2 LQKENI. V was clipped by 3 bases and J by 0 bases, with 12 bases between them. This chain's CDR3 is CASSPGVSYSNQPQHF. The DNA for the CDR3 is TGTGCCAGCTCACCGGGCGTCTCCTATAGCAATCAGCCCCAGCATTTT.

This clonotype was detected many times. The junction and the germline gene differ at one end; a read error may be behind it. The CDR3 DNA follows: TGCGCCAGCAGCTCAGGGTCGGGTGAGCAGTTCTTC. Translated: CASSSGSGEQFF. The chain uses TRBV27 and TRBJ2-1; D possibly corresponds to TRBD1 (5 bases). Germline-derived CDR1 and CDR2 are MNHEY and SMNVEV (reference sequence). This CDR3 is 12 amino acids long.

The chain is built from TRBV7-3 and TRBJ2-2; 8 bases align to TRBD1. Per germline, CDR1 SGHTA and CDR2 FQGTGA. The CDR3 has 16 residues. The V segment lost 5 bases and the J segment 4 bases; nucleotides outside the gene matches: 9. CDR3 region: CASSPQQGAVTGELFF. CDR3 DNA: TGTGCCAGCAGCCCCCAGCAGGGGGCAGTCACCGGGGAGCTGTTTTTT.